This paragraph covers one TCR beta chain sequence. Authors' methods: From reference gene primer amplification, estimates of nucleated cell counts were derived. The repertoire was sequenced with immunoSEQ multiplex PCR; TCRdb's copy has only in-frame clones and lacks some. V and J calls plus clone size are reproduced from that table; the DNA served to infer D and trimming. The sample yields fewer than 350,000 clones, roughly 90% seen once. The entry originates in a study of blood T cell repertoires in COVID-19. Study details: Italy, Spain and the United States were the sources of the convalescent and acute COVID-19 samples. The cDNA or gDNA used as material had been derived from T cells, B-cell-depleted T cells, or PBMCs.

V gave up 0 bases and J gave up 7 bases; unmatched junction bases: 6. This CDR3 comprises 15 residues. Germline V CDR1 and CDR2: LNHNV, YYDKDF (reference sequence). Sample: peripheral blood. This sequence was found in a man aged 18 to 30 with active or convalescent COVID-19. The chain recombines TRBV15 with TRBJ2-1; 7 bases agree with TRBD1. The CDR3 here is CATSRDRGYANEQFF. The CDR3 DNA reads as TGTGCCACCAGCAGAGACAGGGGGTATGCAAATGAGCAGTTCTTC.